These 17 T cell receptor beta chains came from one sample sequenced in a study of T-cell memory formation after mild COVID-19. Via MiXCR, TCRdb re-called the 5' RACE reads, giving one row per CDR3 protein. The sample has about 350,000 distinct CDR3 sequences, about an eighth seen once. The source material was PBMCs or a T cell subset sorted from them (not recorded which). The source of these receptors is a man between 18 and 35 years old who had mild COVID-19 (a few samples of this study predate the infection). Cell type and time point are not known.

The V call is TRBV3-1, the J call TRBJ2-7; the D is unclear. The germline CDR1 and CDR2 sequences are LGHDT and YNNKEL (reference sequence). The ends were cut back, 3 bases at V and 0 bases at J, with 6 bases in the middle. This CDR3 comprises 13 residues. This CDR3 is CASSHRRSYEQYF. The CDR3 coding sequence is TGTGCCAGCAGCCACAGGCGCTCCTACGAGCAGTACTTC.

In its sample, this clonotype was seen a few times. The chain recombines TRBV6-2 or TRBV6-3 with TRBJ2-7; the D gene is possibly TRBD2 (5 bases). Trimming left V 4 bases short and J 3 bases short, with 10 bases between. The CDR3 runs 13 residues. Germline lookup yields CDR1 MNHEY and CDR2 SVGEGT. CDR3 DNA: TGTGCCAGCAGTTTCCGGGGTCGCTACGAGCAGTACGTC. Its translation is CASSFRGRYEQYV.

This clonotype was counted a few times. The chain carries TRBV12-3 or TRBV12-4 and TRBJ1-6; the D gene is possibly TRBD1 (6 bases). Trimming took off 7 bases at V and 11 bases at J, with 15 bases between the two ends. This CDR3 is 13 amino acids long. The CDR3 here is CASTQLGGAPLHF. CDR3 nucleotides: TGTGCCAGCACTCAGCTAGGGGGAGCACCCCTCCACTTT.

V is TRBV12-3 or TRBV12-4 and J is TRBJ1-2; 9 bases agree with TRBD1. CDR3 length: 15 residues. Trimming took 4 bases from V and 0 from J; bases not matched to a gene: 3. The CDR3 bases are TGTGCCAGCAGTTGGGGACAGGGATCTAACTATGGCTACACCTTC. It specifies CASSWGQGSNYGYTF.

The V and J genes are TRBV4-1 and TRBJ2-7; maybe TRBD2 (5 bases). This CDR3 comprises 13 residues. Germline CDR1 is MGHRA and CDR2 is YSYEKL. V was shortened by 0 bases and J by 3 bases, with 6 bases between the two germline ends. The CDR3 sequence: CASSQDGGYEQYV. In DNA, the CDR3 is TGCGCCAGCAGCCAAGACGGAGGCTACGAGCAGTACGTC.

This clonotype turned up a few times. The V gene is TRBV24-1, the J gene TRBJ2-3, with unresolved D. The CDR3 sequence is 13 residues long. V dropped 7 bases and J dropped 4 bases, with 11 bases sitting between them. The germline V gene encodes CDR1 KGHDR and CDR2 SFDVKD. CDR3 bases: TGTGCCACCAGCCCCCCAGAGGCAGATACGCAGTATTTT. Amino acid sequence: CATSPPEADTQYF.

The CDR3 loop reads CASSEVTQYF. CDR3 sequence (DNA): TGTGCCAGCAGTGAAGTTACGCAGTATTTT. This chain joins TRBV2 and TRBJ2-3; D is undetermined. The germline V gene encodes CDR1 SNHLY and CDR2 FYNNEI. The CDR3 is 10 amino acids. The V end was cut by 1 base, the J end by 8 bases, with 1 base between.

This clonotype has a handful of counts. The rearrangement joins TRBV20-1 to TRBJ2-3, with unresolved D. The CDR3 totals 12 residues. The germline CDR1 and CDR2 sequences are DFQATT and SNEGSKA (reference sequence). The V gene lost 5 bases and the J gene lost 7 bases, with 13 bases spanning the gap. CDR3 bases: TGCAGTGCTCCCAGAGATGCGAATACGCAGTATTTT. Translation gives CSAPRDANTQYF.

This clonotype was seen only a few times. This chain joins TRBV4-1 and TRBJ2-1, with TRBD2 identical over 10 bases. V lost 4 bases, J lost 0 bases, and 9 bases stayed unmatched. Looked up from germline, CDR1 is MGHRA and CDR2 is YSYEKL. CDR3 length: 18 amino acids. In DNA, the CDR3 is TGCGCCAGCAGCCCCTGGGTAGCGGGGGGTGTCTCCTACAATGAGCAGTTCTTC. It specifies CASSPWVAGGVSYNEQFF.

This clonotype was recorded many times. V gene TRBV6-5 combines with J gene TRBJ2-1; weak D call: TRBD1 (7 bases). The V end lost 5 bases, the J end lost 2 bases, and 19 bases lay between the germline ends. Germline V gene sequence: CDR1 MNHEY, CDR2 SVGAGI. CDR3 length equals 17 residues. The CDR3 here is CASSVSGGTVAYNEQFF. In DNA, the CDR3 is TGTGCCAGCAGTGTTTCTGGCGGGACAGTAGCCTACAATGAGCAGTTCTTC.

The rearrangement links TRBV4-3 to TRBJ2-5; the D is unclear. V was clipped by 0 bases and J by 4 bases, with 9 bases between them. The CDR3 spans 14 residues. Germline V gene sequence: CDR1 LGHNA, CDR2 YSLEER. CDR3 nucleotide sequence: TGCGCCAGCAGCCAAGAGGTAAACAGAGAGACCCAGTACTTC. Translation gives CASSQEVNRETQYF.

This clonotype was observed a handful of times. V is TRBV25-1 and J is TRBJ1-3; D not certain. The V gene lost 10 bases and the J gene lost 2 bases, with 12 bases spanning the gap. The CDR3 is 13 residues long. The germline CDR1 and CDR2 sequences are MGHDK and SYGVNS. This chain's CDR3 is CAIQASTGNTIYF. The CDR3 nucleotides read TGTGCCATCCAGGCCAGTACTGGAAACACCATATATTTT.

This clonotype was found a few times. The rearrangement uses TRBV12-3 or TRBV12-4 and TRBJ2-5; no clear D. There are 16 residues in the CDR3. V was clipped by 1 base and J by 7 bases, with 19 bases between them. CDR3 DNA sequence: TGTGCCAGCAGTTTAGGCCCGAGGCTGGGGAAAGTGACCCAGTACTTC. Translation gives CASSLGPRLGKVTQYF.

This clonotype was seen more than once but under ten times. The rearrangement joins TRBV5-1 to TRBJ2-3; the D gene is possibly TRBD1 (6 bases). There are 13 residues in the CDR3. The germline V gene encodes CDR1 SGHRS and CDR2 YFSETQ. V lost 4 bases, J lost 5 bases, and 11 bases lay in between. The CDR3 nucleotides are TGCGCCAGCAGCCAGGGGCCGCTAGATACGCAGTATTTT. It encodes CASSQGPLDTQYF.

The chain carries TRBV6-5 and TRBJ1-5, with D perhaps TRBD1 (5 bases). Trimming took off 5 bases at V and 10 bases at J, with 15 bases between the two ends. The germline V gene has CDR1 MNHEY and CDR2 SVGAGI. The CDR3 loop spans 13 amino acids. CDR3 bases: TGTGCCAGCAGTGCTGGGGCTTTAAGCCCCCAGCATTTT. It yields the protein CASSAGALSPQHF.

This clonotype occurred a few times. The CDR3: CASGYQTGPQETQYF. CDR3 bases: TGTGCTAGTGGTTATCAAACAGGGCCCCAAGAGACCCAGTACTTC. V gene TRBV12-5 combines with J gene TRBJ2-5, with D possibly TRBD1 on 6 matching bases. This CDR3 is built from 15 residues. The V and J ends lost 4 bases and 1 base respectively, with 13 bases between them. Germline V CDR1 and CDR2: LGHNT, FRNRAP.

The sample holds a few counts of this clonotype. For the CDR3, the DNA is TGTGCCAGCAGTCCCCAGGAGCGGGGATACAATGAGCAGTTCTTC. Its protein product is CASSPQERGYNEQFF. The J gene is TRBJ2-1, the V gene TRBV12-3 or TRBV12-4; 7 nucleotides match TRBD2. V was clipped by 5 bases and J by 4 bases; unmatched bases: 8. This CDR3 region has 15 residues.